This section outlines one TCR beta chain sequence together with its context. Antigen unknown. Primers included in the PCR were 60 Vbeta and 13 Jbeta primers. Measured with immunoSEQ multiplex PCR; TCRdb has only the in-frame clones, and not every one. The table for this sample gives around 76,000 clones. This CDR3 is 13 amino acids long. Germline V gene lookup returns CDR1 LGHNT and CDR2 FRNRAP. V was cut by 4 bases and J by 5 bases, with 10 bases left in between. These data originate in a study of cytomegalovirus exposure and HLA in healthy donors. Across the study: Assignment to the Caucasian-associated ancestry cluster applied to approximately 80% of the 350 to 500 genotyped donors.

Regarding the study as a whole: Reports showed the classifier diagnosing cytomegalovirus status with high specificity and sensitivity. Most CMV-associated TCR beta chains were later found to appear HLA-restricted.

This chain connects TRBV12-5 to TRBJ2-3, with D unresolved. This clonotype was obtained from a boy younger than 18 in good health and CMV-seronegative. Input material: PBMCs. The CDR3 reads CASGSTPKDTQYF. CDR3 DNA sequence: TGTGCTAGTGGTTCGACACCAAAAGATACGCAGTATTTT.